The clone carrying this T cell receptor beta chain came up a few times. Antigen unknown. This sample was taken from a study of identical twins. A universal primer site was created by template switching, with the cDNA bearing unique molecular identifiers. One entry per CDR3 protein results from TCRdb running MiXCR on the 5' RACE reads. The top ten clones hold roughly 12% of a sample with 410,000 or so distinct CDR3 sequences, approximately 18% of them seen once. Every one of the donors was a healthy Caucasian. General study findings and limits: The degree of excess twin sharing was weaker in beta out-of-frame sequences. Out-of-frame sharing of TCR alpha in monozygotic twins was underestimated by models.

What was sequenced was naive T cells sorted from blood. This sequence was found in a man in his fifties in good health.

The CDR3, as DNA: TGTGCCAGCAGCCAAGGAGCGGGGGACACCGGGGAGCTGTTTTTT. Its protein is CASSQGAGDTGELFF. The chain carries TRBV4-2 and TRBJ2-2; TRBD2 agrees at 8 bases. The CDR3 runs 15 residues. The germline V gene has CDR1 LGHNA and CDR2 YNFKEQ. V gave up 1 base and J gave up 3 bases; unmatched junction bases: 1.